Below are 23 T cell receptor beta chains sequenced from a single sample in a study of monozygotic twins with inflammatory bowel disease. From the 5' RACE reads, TCRdb lists one entry per CDR3 protein and no DNA. The sample data list about 140,000 distinct CDR3 sequences. What was sequenced was blood. The source is a human donor with ulcerative colitis or Crohn's disease, or a healthy co-twin of an affected twin (not recorded which).

The chain is built from TRBV20-1 and TRBJ2-7; checking the TCRdb D call of TRBD1 is not possible without DNA. CDR1 and CDR2 (germline): DFQATT, SNEGSKA (reference sequence). There are 12 residues in the CDR3. The CDR3 spells CSGQGDSYEQHF.

The chain employs TRBV12-3 or TRBV12-4 and TRBJ2-1; the TRBD2 assignment by TCRdb is unverifiable without DNA. CDR3 length equals 15 residues. The CDR3 reads CASSFGRAGNNEQFF.

This rearrangement joins TRBV5-6 to TRBJ2-5; TCRdb selects TRBD1, and the lack of DNA leaves this call unchecked. The CDR3 has 13 amino acids. CDR1 and CDR2 (germline): SGHDT, YYEEEE. The CDR3 region is CASSFRDLVTQYF.

The chain uses TRBV24-1 and TRBJ2-1; TCRdb designates TRBD2, a call that cannot be tested without DNA. The germline CDR1 and CDR2 sequences are KGHDR and SFDVKD. This CDR3 region has 15 residues. This chain's CDR3 is CATSDLDGGGNEQFF.

The chain links TRBV5-1 to TRBJ1-1; the D call of TRBD1 rests on TCRdb alone, since no DNA is present to check it. Germline CDR1 and CDR2: SGHRS and YFSETQ. The length of the CDR3 is 14 residues. CDR3 sequence reads: CASSLAGAKAEAFF.

The genes are TRBV6-5 and TRBJ2-2. The length of the CDR3 is 13 residues. The V gene's germline CDR1 is MNHEY and CDR2 SVGAGI. The CDR3 protein is CASSRPVPGELFF.

The rearrangement uses TRBV11-2 and TRBJ2-1; TCRdb lists TRBD1, though no DNA is available to test this call. Germline V gives CDR1 SGHAT, CDR2 FQNNGV. CDR3 length: 15 amino acids. The CDR3 here is CASSLWDRGRNEQFF.

The chain combines TRBV5-1 with TRBJ1-5; TCRdb's D gene call, TRBD1, goes unchecked for lack of DNA. Germline lookup yields CDR1 SGHRS and CDR2 YFSETQ. There are 15 residues in the CDR3. The CDR3 sequence: CASSLGDRGNQPQHF.

This chain links TRBV5-1 with TRBJ1-1; with no DNA, the TCRdb D assignment of TRBD1 cannot be verified. CDR3 size: 14 residues. CDR1 is SGHRS and CDR2 is YFSETQ in the germline V gene. The CDR3 protein is CASSLVQANTEAFF.

The J gene is TRBJ1-4, the V gene TRBV11-2. Germline V lookup: CDR1 SGHAT, CDR2 FQNNGV. The CDR3 contains 16 residues. CDR3 sequence reads: CASSFGGGVANEKLFF.

The chain carries TRBV6-1 and TRBJ1-2. The CDR3 consists of 14 residues. CDR1 MNHNS and CDR2 SASEGT come from the germline V gene. CDR3 loop: CASRRAGVDYGYTF.

This sequence joins TRBV7-2 and TRBJ2-1; TCRdb's D call, TRBD2, is unchecked because there is no DNA. CDR3 length equals 14 residues. Germline assignment: CDR1 SGHTA and CDR2 FQGNSA. This CDR3 reads CASATGPAFTEQFF.

The chain combines TRBV18 with TRBJ2-5; TCRdb's D call of TRBD2 is untestable without DNA. Germline CDR1 KGHSH, CDR2 LQKENI. There are 14 residues in the CDR3. This CDR3 reads CASSRTSVQETQYF.

The chain has TRBV20-1 and TRBJ2-3. Germline V CDR1 and CDR2: DFQATT, SNEGSKA (reference sequence). The CDR3 loop spans 13 amino acids. The CDR3 sequence is CSARDGGMLAQYF.

The chain couples TRBV7-9 to TRBJ2-3. The CDR3 loop spans 15 amino acids. Per the germline V gene, CDR1 is SEHNR and CDR2 is FQNEAQ (reference sequence). Here the CDR3 reads CASRPSGIRTDTQYF. The full variable domain, its missing parts supplied by reference TRBV7-9 and TRBJ2-3, is DTGVSQNPRHKITKRGQNVTFRCDPISEHNRLYWYRQTLGQGPEFLTYFQNEAQLEKSRLLSDRFSAERPKGSFSTLEIQRTEQGDSAMYLCASRPSGIRTDTQYFGPGTRLTVL.

The gene calls are TRBV5-1 and TRBJ2-5; TCRdb's assignment of TRBD2 cannot be checked, as there is no DNA. This CDR3 comprises 15 residues. CDR1 and CDR2 (germline): SGHRS, YFSETQ. The CDR3 reads CASSLGTGRAETQYF. The full variable domain, rest sourced from reference TRBV5-1 and TRBJ2-5, is KAGVTQTPRYLIKTRGQQVTLSCSPISGHRSVSWYQQTPGQGLQFLFEYFSETQRNKGNFPGRFSGRQFSNSRSEMNVSTLELGDSALYLCASSLGTGRAETQYFGPGTRLLVL.

The V call is TRBV9, the J call TRBJ2-1; TCRdb's D call of TRBD2 is untestable without DNA. There are 16 residues in the CDR3. Germline V CDR1 and CDR2: SGDLS, YYNGEE. The CDR3 spells CASSVGLAGGYNEQFF.

This chain uses TRBV10-2 with TRBJ2-7; TCRdb indicates TRBD2, and absent DNA this call remains unverified. The germline CDR1 and CDR2 sequences are WSHSY and SAAADI. The CDR3 loop spans 14 amino acids. The chain's CDR3 is CASSEAGGSYEQYF.

The chain carries TRBV12-3 or TRBV12-4 and TRBJ2-3. This CDR3 spans 14 amino acids. The CDR3: CASSPSGKADTQYF.

The rearrangement joins TRBV6-1 to TRBJ2-2; absent DNA, TCRdb's TRBD2 call cannot be checked. Germline lookup yields CDR1 MNHNS and CDR2 SASEGT. This CDR3 region has 16 residues. CDR3 sequence reads: CASRAPGTRDTGELFF.

The CDR3 region is CASSDRDKGAYNEQFF. The chain recombines TRBV11-2 with TRBJ2-1; TCRdb's assignment of TRBD1 cannot be checked, as there is no DNA. In germline, CDR1 is SGHAT, CDR2 FQNNGV. CDR3 length: 16 amino acids.

The J gene is TRBJ1-4, the V gene TRBV24-1; absent DNA, TCRdb's TRBD1 call cannot be checked. Germline CDR1 and CDR2: KGHDR and SFDVKD. The CDR3 runs 13 residues. CDR3 in amino acids: CATSDWTEEKLFF.

This chain joins TRBV7-9 and TRBJ2-3; TCRdb indicates TRBD1, and absent DNA this call remains unverified. The CDR3 extends over 15 amino acids. Germline CDR1 is SEHNR and CDR2 is FQNEAQ (reference sequence). The CDR3 is CASPEDGIPEDTQYF.